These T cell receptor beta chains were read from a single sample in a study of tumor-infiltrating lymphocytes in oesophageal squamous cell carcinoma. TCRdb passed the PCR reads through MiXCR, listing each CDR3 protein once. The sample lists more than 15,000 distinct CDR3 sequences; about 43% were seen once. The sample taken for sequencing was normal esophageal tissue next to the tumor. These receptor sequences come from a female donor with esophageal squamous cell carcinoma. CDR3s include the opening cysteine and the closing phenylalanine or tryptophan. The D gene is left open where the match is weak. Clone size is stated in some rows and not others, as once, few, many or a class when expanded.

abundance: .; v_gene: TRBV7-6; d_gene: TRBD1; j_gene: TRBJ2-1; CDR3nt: TGTGCCAGCAGCGGGGACAGGGGGCTTGACAATGAGCAGTTCTTC; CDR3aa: CASSGDRGLDNEQFF
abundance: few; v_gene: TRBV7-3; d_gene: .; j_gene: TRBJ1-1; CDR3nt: TGTGCCAGCAGCCCTGGGGCAGGGGTTAGCAACACTGAAGCTTTCTTT; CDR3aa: CASSPGAGVSNTEAFF
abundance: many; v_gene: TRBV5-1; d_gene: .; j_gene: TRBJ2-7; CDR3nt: TGCGCCAGCAGCTTGGGACAGGGACTATACGAGCAGTACTTC; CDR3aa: CASSLGQGLYEQYF
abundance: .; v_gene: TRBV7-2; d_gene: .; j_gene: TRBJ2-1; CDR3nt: TGTGCCAGCAGCTTAAATCAAGGTGAGCAGTTCTTC; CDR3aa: CASSLNQGEQFF
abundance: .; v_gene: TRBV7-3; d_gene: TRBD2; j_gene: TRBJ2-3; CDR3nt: TGTGCCAGCAGCTTGACTAGCTATGGGACAGATACGCAGTATTTT; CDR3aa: CASSLTSYGTDTQYF
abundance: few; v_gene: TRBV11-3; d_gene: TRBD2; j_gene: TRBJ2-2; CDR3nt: TGTGCCAGCAGCTATAGCGGGACCCCCGGGGAGCTGTTTTTT; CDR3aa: CASSYSGTPGELFF
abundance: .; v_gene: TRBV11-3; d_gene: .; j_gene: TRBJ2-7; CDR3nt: TGTGCCAGCAGCCCGGGGCGCAAATCTTCCTCCTACGAGCAGTACTTC; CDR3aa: CASSPGRKSSSYEQYF
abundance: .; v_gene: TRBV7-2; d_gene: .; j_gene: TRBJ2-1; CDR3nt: TGTGCCAGCAGCTCTACTAGAGACAATGAGCAGTTCTTC; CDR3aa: CASSSTRDNEQFF
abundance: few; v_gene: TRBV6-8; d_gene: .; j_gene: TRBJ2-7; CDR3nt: TGTGCCAGCAGTTACTCGACCAGGGGTCAGCCCTACGAGCAGTACTTC; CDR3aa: CASSYSTRGQPYEQYF
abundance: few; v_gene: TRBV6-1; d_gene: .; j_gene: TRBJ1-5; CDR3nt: TGTGCCAGCCGACAGGTGAACAATCAGCCCCAGCATTTT; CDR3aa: CASRQVNNQPQHF